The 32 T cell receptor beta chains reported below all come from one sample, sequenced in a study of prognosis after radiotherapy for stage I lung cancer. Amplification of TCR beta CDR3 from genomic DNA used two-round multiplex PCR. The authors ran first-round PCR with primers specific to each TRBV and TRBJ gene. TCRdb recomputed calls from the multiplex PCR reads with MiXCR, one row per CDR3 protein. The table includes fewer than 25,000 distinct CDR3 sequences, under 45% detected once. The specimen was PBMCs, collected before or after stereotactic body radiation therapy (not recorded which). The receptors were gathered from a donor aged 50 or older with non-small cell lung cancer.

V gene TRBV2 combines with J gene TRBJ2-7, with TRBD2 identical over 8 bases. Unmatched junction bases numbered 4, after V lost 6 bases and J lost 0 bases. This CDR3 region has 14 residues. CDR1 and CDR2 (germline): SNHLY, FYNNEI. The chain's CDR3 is CASSLAGGSYEQYF. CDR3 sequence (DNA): TGTGCCAGCAGCTTGGCGGGAGGCTCCTACGAGCAGTACTTC. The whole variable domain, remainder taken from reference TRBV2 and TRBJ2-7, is EPEVTQTPSHQVTQMGQEVILRCVPISNHLYFYWYRQILGQKVEFLVSFYNNEISEKSEIFDDQFSVERPDGSNFTLKIRSTKLEDSAMYFCASSLAGGSYEQYFGPGTRLTVT.

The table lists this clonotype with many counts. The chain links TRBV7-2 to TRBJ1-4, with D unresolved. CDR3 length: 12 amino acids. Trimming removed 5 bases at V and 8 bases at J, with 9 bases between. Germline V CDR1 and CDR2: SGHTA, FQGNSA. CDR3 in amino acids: CASSPREEKLFF. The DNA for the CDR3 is TGTGCCAGCAGCCCCCGGGAGGAAAAACTGTTTTTT.

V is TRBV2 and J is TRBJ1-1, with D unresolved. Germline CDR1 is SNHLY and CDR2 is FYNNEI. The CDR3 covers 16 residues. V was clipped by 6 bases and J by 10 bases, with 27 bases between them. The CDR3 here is CASRQTLRAQILVAFF. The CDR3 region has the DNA TGTGCCAGCAGACAAACCCTCCGGGCCCAAATTTTAGTAGCTTTCTTT.

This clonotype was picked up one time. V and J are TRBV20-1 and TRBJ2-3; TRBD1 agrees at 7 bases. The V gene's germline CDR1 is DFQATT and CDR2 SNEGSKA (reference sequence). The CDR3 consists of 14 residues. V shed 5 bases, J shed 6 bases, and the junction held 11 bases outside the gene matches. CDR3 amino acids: CSAPANRGIDTQYF. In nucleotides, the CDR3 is TGCAGTGCTCCCGCTAACAGGGGTATTGATACGCAGTATTTT.

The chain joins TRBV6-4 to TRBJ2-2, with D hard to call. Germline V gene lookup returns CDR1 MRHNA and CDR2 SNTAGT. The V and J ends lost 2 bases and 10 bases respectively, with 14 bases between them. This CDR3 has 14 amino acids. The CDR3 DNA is TGTGCCAGCAGTGACGGTGGGTCCTCCGTGGAGCTGTTTTTT. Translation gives CASSDGGSSVELFF.

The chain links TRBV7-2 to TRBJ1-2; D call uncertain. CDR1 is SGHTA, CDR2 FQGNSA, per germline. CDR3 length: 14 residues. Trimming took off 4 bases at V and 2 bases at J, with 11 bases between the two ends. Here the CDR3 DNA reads TGTGCCAGCAGCTCCTACATGGTCAACTATGGCTACACCTTC. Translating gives CASSSYMVNYGYTF.

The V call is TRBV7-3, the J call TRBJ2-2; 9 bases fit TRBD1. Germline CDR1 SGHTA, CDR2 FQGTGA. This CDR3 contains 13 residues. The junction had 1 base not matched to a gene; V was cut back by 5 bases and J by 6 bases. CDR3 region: CASSRDRAGELFF. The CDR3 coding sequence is TGTGCCAGCAGCCGGGACAGGGCCGGGGAGCTGTTTTTT.

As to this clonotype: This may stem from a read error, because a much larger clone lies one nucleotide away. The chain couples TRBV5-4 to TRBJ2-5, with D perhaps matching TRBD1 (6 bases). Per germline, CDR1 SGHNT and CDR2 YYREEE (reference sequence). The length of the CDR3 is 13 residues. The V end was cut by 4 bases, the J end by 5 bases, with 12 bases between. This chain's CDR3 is CASSAGTRETQYF. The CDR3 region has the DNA TGTGCCAGCAGCGCCGGGACACGGGAGACCCAGTACTTC. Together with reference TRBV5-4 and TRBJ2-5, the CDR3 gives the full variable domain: ETGVTQSPTHLIKTRGQQVTLRCSSQSGHNTVSWYQQALGQGPQFIFQYYREEENGRGNFPPRFSGLQFPNYSSELNVNALELDDSALYLCASSAGTRETQYFGPGTRLLVL.

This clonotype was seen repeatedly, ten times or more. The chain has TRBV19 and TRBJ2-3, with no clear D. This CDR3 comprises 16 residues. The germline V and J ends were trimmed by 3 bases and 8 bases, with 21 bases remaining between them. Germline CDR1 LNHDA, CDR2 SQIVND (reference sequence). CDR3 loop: CASSMRGQNPFGTQYF. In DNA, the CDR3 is TGTGCCAGTAGTATGAGAGGTCAGAACCCTTTTGGTACGCAGTATTTT.

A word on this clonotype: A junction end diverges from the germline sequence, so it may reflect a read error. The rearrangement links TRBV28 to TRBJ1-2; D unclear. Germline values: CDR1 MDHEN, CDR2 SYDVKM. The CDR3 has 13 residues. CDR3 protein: CASSSGRGYCYTF. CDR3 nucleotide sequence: TGTGCCAGCAGTTCCGGACGTGGCTATTGCTACACCTTC.

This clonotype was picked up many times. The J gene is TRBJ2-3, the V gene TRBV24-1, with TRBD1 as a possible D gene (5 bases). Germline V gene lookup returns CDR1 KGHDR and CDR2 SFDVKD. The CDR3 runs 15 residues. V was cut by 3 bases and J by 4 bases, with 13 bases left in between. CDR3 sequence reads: CATSDGRRVPDTQYF. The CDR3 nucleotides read TGTGCCACCAGTGATGGTCGCAGGGTCCCAGATACGCAGTATTTT.

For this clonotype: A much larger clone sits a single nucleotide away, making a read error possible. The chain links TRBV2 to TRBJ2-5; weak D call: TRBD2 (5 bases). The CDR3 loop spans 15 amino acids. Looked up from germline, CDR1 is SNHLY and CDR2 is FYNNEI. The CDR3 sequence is CTSKVYGLEEETQYF. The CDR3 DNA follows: TGTACCAGCAAGGTGTATGGTTTGGAGGAAGAGACCCAGTACTTC.

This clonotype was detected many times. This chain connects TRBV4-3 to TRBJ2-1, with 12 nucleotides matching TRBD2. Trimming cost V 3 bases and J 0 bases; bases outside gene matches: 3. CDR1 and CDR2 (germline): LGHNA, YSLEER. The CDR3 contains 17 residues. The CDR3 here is CASSHPSGGASYNEQFF. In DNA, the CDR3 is TGCGCCAGCAGCCACCCTAGCGGGGGGGCCTCCTACAATGAGCAGTTCTTC.

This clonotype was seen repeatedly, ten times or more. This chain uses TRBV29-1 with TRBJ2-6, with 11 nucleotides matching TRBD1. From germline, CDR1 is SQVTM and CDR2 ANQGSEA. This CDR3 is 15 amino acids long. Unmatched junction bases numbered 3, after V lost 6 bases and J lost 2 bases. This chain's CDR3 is CSVRGQGAGANVLTF. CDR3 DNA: TGCAGCGTGAGGGGACAGGGGGCTGGGGCCAACGTCCTGACTTTC.

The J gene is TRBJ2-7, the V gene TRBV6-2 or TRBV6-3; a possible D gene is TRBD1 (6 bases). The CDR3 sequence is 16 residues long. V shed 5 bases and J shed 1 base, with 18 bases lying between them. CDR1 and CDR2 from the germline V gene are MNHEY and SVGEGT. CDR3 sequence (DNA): TGTGCCAGCAGTCGATATACCTGGACAGTATCCTACGAGCAGTACTTC. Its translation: CASSRYTWTVSYEQYF.

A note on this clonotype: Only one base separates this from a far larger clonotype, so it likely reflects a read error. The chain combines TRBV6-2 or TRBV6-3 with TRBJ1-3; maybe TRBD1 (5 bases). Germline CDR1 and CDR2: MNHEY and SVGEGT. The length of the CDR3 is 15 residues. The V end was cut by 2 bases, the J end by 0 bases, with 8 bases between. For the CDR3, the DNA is TGTGCCAGCAGTTACGGGACGAGCTCTGGAAACACCATATATTTT. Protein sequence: CASSYGTSSGNTIYF.

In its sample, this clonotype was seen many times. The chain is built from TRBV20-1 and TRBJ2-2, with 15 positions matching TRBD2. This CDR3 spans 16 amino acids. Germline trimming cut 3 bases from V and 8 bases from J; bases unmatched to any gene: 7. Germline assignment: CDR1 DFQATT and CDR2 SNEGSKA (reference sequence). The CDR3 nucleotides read TGCAGTGCTAGCGGACTAGCGGGAGGGCCGGCGGGGGAGCTGTTTTTT. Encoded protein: CSASGLAGGPAGELFF.

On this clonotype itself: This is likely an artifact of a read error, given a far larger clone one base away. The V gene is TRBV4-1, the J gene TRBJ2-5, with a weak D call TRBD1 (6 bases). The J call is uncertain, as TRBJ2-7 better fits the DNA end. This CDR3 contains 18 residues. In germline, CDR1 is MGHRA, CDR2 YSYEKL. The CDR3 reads CASSQDPPVQGGSYEQYF. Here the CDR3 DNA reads TGCGCCAGCAGCCAAGATCCCCCCGTACAGGGTGGATCCTACGAGCAGTACTTC.

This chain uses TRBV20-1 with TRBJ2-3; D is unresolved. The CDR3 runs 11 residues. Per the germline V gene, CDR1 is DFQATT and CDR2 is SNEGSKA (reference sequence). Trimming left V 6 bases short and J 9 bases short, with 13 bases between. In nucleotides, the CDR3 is TGCAGTGCCGCCAAGTGCGGAACGCAGTATTTT. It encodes CSAAKCGTQYF.

This chain's CDR3 is CASRPRGDSIYEQYF. CDR3 coding DNA: TGTGCCAGCAGGCCTCGGGGGGACAGCATCTACGAGCAGTACTTC. The V call is TRBV12-3 or TRBV12-4, the J call TRBJ2-7; D may match TRBD1 or TRBD2 (7 bases each). The CDR3 consists of 15 residues. The V end was cut by 6 bases, the J end by 3 bases, with 18 bases between.

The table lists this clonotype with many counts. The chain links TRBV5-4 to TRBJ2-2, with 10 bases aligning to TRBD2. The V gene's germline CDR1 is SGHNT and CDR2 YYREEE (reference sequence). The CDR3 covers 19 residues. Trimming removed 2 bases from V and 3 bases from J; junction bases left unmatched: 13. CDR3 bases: TGTGCCAGCAGCTTAAGGAGCGGGGGGGCCATGGAGGACACCGGGGAGCTGTTTTTT. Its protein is CASSLRSGGAMEDTGELFF.

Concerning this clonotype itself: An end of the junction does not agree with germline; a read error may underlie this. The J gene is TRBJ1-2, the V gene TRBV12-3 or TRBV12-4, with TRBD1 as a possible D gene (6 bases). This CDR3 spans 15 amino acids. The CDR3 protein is CTSSSTGTVVRGYTF. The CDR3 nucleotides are TGTACCAGCAGCTCTACAGGGACGGTAGTCCGCGGCTACACCTTC.

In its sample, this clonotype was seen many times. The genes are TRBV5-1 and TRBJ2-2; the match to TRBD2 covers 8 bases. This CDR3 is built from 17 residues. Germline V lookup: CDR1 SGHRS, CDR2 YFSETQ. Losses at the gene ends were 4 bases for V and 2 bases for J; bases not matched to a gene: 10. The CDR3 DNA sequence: TGCGCCAGCAGCCTGCGAAGGGCGGGAGGCAACACCGGGGAGCTGTTTTTT. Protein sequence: CASSLRRAGGNTGELFF.

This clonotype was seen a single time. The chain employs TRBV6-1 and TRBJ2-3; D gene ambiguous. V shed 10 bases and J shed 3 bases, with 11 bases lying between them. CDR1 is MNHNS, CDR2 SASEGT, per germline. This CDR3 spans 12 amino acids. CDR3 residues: CATRSDTDTQYF. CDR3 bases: TGTGCCACCCGTTCAGATACAGATACGCAGTATTTT.

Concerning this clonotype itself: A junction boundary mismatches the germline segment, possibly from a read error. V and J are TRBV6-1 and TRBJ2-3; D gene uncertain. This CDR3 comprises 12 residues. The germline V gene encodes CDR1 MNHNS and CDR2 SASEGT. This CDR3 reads CSSILNTDTQYF. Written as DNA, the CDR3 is TGTTCCAGCATTCTGAACACAGATACGCAGTATTTT.

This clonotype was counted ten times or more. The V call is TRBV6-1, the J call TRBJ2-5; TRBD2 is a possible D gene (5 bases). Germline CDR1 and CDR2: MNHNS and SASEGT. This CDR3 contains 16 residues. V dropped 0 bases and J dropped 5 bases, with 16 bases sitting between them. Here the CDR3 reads CASSEAAAGSRETQYF. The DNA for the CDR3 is TGTGCCAGCAGTGAAGCAGCTGCGGGTAGTCGCGAGACCCAGTACTTC.

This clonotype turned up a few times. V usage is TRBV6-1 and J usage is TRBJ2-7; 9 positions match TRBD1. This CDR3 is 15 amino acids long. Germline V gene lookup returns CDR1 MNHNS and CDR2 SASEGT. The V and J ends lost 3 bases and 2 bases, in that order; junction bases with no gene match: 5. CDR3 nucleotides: TGTGCCAGCAGTGAGTCCGGGACAGGGACCTACGAGCAGTACTTC. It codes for CASSESGTGTYEQYF.

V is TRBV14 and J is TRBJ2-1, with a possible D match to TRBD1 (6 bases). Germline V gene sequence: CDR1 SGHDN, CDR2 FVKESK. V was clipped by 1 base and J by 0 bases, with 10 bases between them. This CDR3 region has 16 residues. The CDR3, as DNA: TGTGCCAGCAGCCAAGGGGGGCTGAGCTCCTACAATGAGCAGTTCTTC. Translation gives CASSQGGLSSYNEQFF. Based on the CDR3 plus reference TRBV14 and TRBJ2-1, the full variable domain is EAGVTQFPSHSVIEKGQTVTLRCDPISGHDNLYWYRRVMGKEIKFLLHFVKESKQDESGMPNNRFLAERTGGTYSTLKVQPAELEDSGVYFCASSQGGLSSYNEQFFGPGTRLTVL.

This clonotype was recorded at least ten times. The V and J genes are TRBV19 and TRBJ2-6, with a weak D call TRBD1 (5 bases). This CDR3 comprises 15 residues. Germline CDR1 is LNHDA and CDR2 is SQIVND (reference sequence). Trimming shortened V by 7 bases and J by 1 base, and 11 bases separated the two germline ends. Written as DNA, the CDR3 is TGTGCCAGTACTCTAAGGGGTTCTGGGGCCAACGTCCTGACTTTC. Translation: CASTLRGSGANVLTF.

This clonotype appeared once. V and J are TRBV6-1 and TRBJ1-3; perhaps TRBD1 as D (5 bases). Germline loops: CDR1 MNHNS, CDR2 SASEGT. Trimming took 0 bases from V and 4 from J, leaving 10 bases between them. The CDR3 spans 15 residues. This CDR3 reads CASSEAQEGGNTIYF. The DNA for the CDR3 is TGTGCCAGCAGTGAAGCACAGGAGGGAGGAAACACCATATATTTT.

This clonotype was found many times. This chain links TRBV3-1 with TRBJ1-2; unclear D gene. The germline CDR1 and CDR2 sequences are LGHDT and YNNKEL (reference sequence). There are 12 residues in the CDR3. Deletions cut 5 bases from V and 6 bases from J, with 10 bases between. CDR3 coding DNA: TGTGCCAGCAGCTTACGGACGGATGGCTACACCTTC. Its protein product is CASSLRTDGYTF.

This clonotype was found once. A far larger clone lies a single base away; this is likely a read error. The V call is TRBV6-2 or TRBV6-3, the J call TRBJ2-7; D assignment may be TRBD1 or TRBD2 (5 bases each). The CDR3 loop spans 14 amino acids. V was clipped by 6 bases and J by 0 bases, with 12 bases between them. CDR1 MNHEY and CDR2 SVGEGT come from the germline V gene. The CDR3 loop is CASSLSGGSYEQYF. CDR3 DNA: TGTGCCAGCAGCTTGAGTGGGGGCTCCTACGAGCAGTACTTC.